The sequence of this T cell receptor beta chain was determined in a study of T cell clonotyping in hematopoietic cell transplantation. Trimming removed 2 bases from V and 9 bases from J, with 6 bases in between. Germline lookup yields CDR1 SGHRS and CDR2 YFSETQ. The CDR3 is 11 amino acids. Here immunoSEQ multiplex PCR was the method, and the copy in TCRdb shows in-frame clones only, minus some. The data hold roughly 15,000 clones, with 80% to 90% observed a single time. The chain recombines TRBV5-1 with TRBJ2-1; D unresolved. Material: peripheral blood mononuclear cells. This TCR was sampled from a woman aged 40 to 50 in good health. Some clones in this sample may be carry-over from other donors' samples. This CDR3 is CASSLESEQFF. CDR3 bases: TGCGCCAGCAGCTTAGAGAGTGAGCAGTTCTTC.